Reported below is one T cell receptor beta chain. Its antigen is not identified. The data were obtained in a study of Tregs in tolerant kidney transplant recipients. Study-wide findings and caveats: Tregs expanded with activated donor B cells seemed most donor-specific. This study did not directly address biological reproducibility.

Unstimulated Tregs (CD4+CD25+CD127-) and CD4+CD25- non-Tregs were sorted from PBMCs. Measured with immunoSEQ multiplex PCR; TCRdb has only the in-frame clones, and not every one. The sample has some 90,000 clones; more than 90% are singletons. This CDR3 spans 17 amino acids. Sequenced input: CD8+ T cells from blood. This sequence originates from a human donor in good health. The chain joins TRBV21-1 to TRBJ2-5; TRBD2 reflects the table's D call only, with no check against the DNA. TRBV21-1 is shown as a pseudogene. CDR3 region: CASIRNTGGTPKETQYF. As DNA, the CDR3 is TGTGCCAGCATCCGAAACACAGGAGGGACGCCCAAAGAGACCCAGTACTTC.